This T cell receptor (beta chain) was profiled in a study of shared clonotypes between healthy human individuals. Whole-study findings and limits: It was the non-shared clonotypes that had lower generation probabilities than clonotypes shared by all four donors. Owing to a small donor count, the genetic and exposure-history diversity represented was limited.

TCRdb's copy holds only in-frame clones and misses some; the assay was immunoSEQ multiplex PCR. Here the sample spans around 1.9 million clones, roughly 91% being singletons. Comments on this clone: Its specificity is not known.

Trimming pared 5 bases from V and 2 bases from J, leaving 22 bases between. Per the germline V gene, CDR1 is MDHEN and CDR2 is SYDVKM. This CDR3 spans 18 amino acids. Naive CD8 cells, CD45RO-negative and positively selected for CCR7, excluded terminally differentiated effector memory CD45RA+ cells. The chain couples TRBV28 to TRBJ2-1, with D possibly matching TRBD2 (6 bases). This TCR derives from a young man in good health. Some clones in this sample may be carry-over from other donors' samples. The specimen was naive CD8+ T cells from PBMCs. CDR3 protein: CASSPTHGAGQPYNEQFF. In nucleotides, the CDR3 is TGTGCCAGCAGTCCCACCCACGGAGCGGGTCAACCCTACAATGAGCAGTTCTTC.